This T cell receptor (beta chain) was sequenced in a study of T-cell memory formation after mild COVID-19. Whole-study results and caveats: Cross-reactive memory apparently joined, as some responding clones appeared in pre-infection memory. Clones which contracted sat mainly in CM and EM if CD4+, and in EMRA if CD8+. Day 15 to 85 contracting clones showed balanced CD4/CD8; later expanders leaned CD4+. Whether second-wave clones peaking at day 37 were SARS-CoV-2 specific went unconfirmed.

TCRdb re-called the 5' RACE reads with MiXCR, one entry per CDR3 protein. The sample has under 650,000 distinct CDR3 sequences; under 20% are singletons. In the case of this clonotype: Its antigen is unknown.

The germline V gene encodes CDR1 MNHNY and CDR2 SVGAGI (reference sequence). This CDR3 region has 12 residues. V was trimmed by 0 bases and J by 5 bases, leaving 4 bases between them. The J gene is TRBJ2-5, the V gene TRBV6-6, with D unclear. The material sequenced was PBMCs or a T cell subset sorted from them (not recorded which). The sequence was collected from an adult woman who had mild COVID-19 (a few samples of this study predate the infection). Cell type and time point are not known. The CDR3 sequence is CASSYSMETQYF. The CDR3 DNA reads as TGTGCCAGCAGTTACTCGATGGAGACCCAGTACTTC.